Listed below are T cell receptor beta chains from one sample, sequenced in a study of control samples from healthy donors and cancer patients. Method: immunoSEQ multiplex PCR; TCRdb's copy keeps in-frame clones and lacks some. The sample yields about 140,000 clones, 75% to 95% seen once. The sequenced sample consisted of blood. The receptors were sampled from a man aged 25 to 45 in good health. Each CDR3 is given with its conserved first and last residue. Fields, in order: J gene, D gene, clone size, V gene, CDR3 protein, CDR3 DNA. The D gene is left open where the match is weak. Not all rows give a size; the values are once, few, many and, for expanded clones, a class.

TRBJ2-3,-,-,TRBV20-1,CSAESDTQYF,TGCAGTGCCGAGTCAGATACGCAGTATTTT
TRBJ1-1,-,-,TRBV7-2,CASSPRGMNTEAFF,TGTGCCAGCAGCCCACGGGGCATGAACACTGAAGCTTTCTTT
TRBJ2-2,TRBD1,-,TRBV6-6,CASSPWDRTFTGELFF,TGTGCCAGCAGTCCATGGGACAGGACCTTCACCGGGGAGCTGTTTTTT
TRBJ2-6,-,-,TRBV19,CASSAMGGPGANVLTF,TGTGCCAGTAGTGCGATGGGGGGCCCTGGGGCCAACGTCCTGACTTTC
TRBJ1-2,-,-,TRBV5-6,CASSSTDSYYGYTF,TGTGCCAGCAGCTCCACGGACAGCTACTATGGCTACACCTTC
TRBJ1-1,-,-,TRBV7-3,CASSLSQGTEAFF,TGTGCCAGCAGCTTAAGTCAGGGAACTGAAGCTTTCTTT
TRBJ2-7,-,-,TRBV13,CASSEEDRNEQYF,TGTGCCAGCAGCGAGGAGGACAGAAACGAGCAGTACTTC
TRBJ2-7,-,once,TRBV7-8,CASSLDSGIPSYEQYF,TGTGCCAGCAGCTTAGATTCAGGGATTCCTTCCTACGAGCAGTACTTC
TRBJ1-2,-,-,TRBV25-1,CASSDANYGYTF,TGTGCCAGCAGTGACGCTAACTATGGCTACACCTTC
TRBJ1-1,-,-,TRBV30,CAWSGEGNTEAFF,TGTGCCTGGAGTGGGGAGGGTAACACTGAAGCTTTCTTT
TRBJ1-6,-,-,TRBV4-1,CASSQRANSPLHF,TGCGCCAGCAGCCAGAGAGCTAATTCACCCCTCCACTTT
TRBJ1-1,-,-,TRBV28,CASSGSFPFPLF,TGTGCCAGCAGTGGCAGTTTCCCCTTCCCTTTGTTT
TRBJ2-1,-,once,TRBV5-1,CASSLSGTGYNEQFF,TGCGCCAGCAGCTTATCCGGGACTGGTTACAATGAGCAGTTCTTC
TRBJ1-4,-,-,TRBV9,CASSVGRHNNEKLFF,TGTGCCAGCAGCGTAGGTCGACACAATAATGAAAAACTGTTTTTT
TRBJ1-4,-,-,TRBV9,CASSSSPSGAREKLFF,TGTGCCAGCAGCTCATCTCCATCAGGGGCTAGGGAAAAACTGTTTTTT
TRBJ2-2,TRBD2,-,TRBV29-1,CSVPAILAGADTGELFF,TGCAGCGTTCCAGCCATACTAGCGGGGGCCGACACCGGGGAGCTGTTTTTT
TRBJ1-5,-,-,TRBV19,CASSASHDLPQHF,TGTGCCAGTAGCGCTTCGCACGACTTACCACAGCATTTT
TRBJ1-5,-,-,TRBV11-2,CASSLDTNQPQHF,TGTGCCAGCAGCTTAGATACTAATCAGCCCCAGCATTTT
TRBJ2-7,-,once,TRBV28,CASSRDNREQYF,TGTGCCAGCAGCAGGGACAACCGGGAGCAGTACTTC
TRBJ1-4,-,once,TRBV2,CASRRSGETNEKLFF,TGTGCCAGCAGGAGATCAGGGGAGACTAATGAAAAACTGTTTTTT
TRBJ1-3,TRBD1,-,TRBV5-5,CASSSTGQGRTGNTIYF,TGTGCCAGCAGCTCGACGGGACAGGGGAGGACTGGAAACACCATATATTTT
TRBJ2-3,TRBD2,-,TRBV14,CASSQVRLAGADTQYF,TGTGCCAGCAGCCAAGTACGGCTAGCGGGGGCAGATACGCAGTATTTT
TRBJ2-1,-,once,TRBV30,CAWRHGNEQFF,TGTGCCTGGAGGCACGGCAATGAGCAGTTCTTC
TRBJ1-4,TRBD1,-,TRBV4-2,CASSQARETGVEKLFF,TGTGCCAGCAGCCAAGCGCGCGAGACAGGGGTCGAAAAACTGTTTTTT
TRBJ2-7,TRBD1,-,TRBV2,CASSSQGAYEQYF,TGTGCCAGCAGTAGTCAGGGGGCCTACGAGCAGTACTTC
TRBJ2-3,TRBD1,once,TRBV29-1,CSVCEDRGRTDTQYF,TGCAGCGTATGCGAGGACAGGGGGCGCACAGATACGCAGTATTTT
TRBJ1-2,-,-,TRBV20-1,CSARGGLGYTF,TGCAGTGCTAGAGGGGGCCTCGGCTACACCTTC
TRBJ1-1,TRBD1,-,TRBV12-5,CASGPRDSSTEAFF,TGTGCTAGTGGACCCCGGGACAGTTCCACTGAAGCTTTCTTT
TRBJ1-1,-,-,TRBV4-1,CASSISGTEAFF,TGCGCCAGCAGCATATCGGGCACTGAAGCTTTCTTT
TRBJ1-4,TRBD1,-,TRBV9,CASSVAGGTANEKLFF,TGTGCCAGCAGCGTAGCAGGGGGCACGGCTAATGAAAAACTGTTTTTT
TRBJ2-7,TRBD1,-,TRBV6-6,CASRQGAYEQYF,TGTGCCAGCAGACAGGGGGCCTACGAGCAGTACTTC
TRBJ1-1,-,-,TRBV2,CASQTEYTEAFF,TGTGCCAGCCAGACAGAATACACTGAAGCTTTCTTT
TRBJ1-1,TRBD1,-,TRBV29-1,CSEVRGQKAFF,TGCAGCGAAGTCAGGGGGCAAAAAGCTTTCTTT
TRBJ2-7,TRBD2,-,TRBV19,CASSTTSGGGIGDEQYF,TGTGCCAGTAGTACGACTAGCGGGGGCGGGATTGGTGACGAGCAGTACTTC
TRBJ1-2,-,-,TRBV6-5,CASIPTYTGGYTF,TGTGCCAGCATTCCTACTTATACTGGAGGCTACACCTTC
TRBJ2-2,-,-,TRBV6-5,CASSYEQSVTGELFF,TGTGCCAGCAGTTACGAACAGTCGGTTACCGGGGAGCTGTTTTTT
TRBJ1-6,-,-,TRBV25-1,CASSEFQAAEPNSPLHF,TGTGCCAGCAGTGAATTTCAGGCGGCAGAGCCCAATTCACCCCTCCACTTT
TRBJ2-7,-,once,TRBV12-3/TRBV12-4,CASSRTYEQYF,TGTGCCAGCAGTCGGACCTACGAGCAGTACTTC
TRBJ2-2,-,-,TRBV7-9,CASSLVGTGTGELFF,TGTGCCAGCAGCTTAGTGGGGACGGGCACCGGGGAGCTGTTTTTT
TRBJ1-4,TRBD1,-,TRBV25-1,CASRRTGGDEKLFF,TGTGCCAGCAGAAGGACAGGGGGCGATGAAAAACTGTTTTTT
TRBJ1-1,TRBD1,-,TRBV2,CASSEAPGQVNTEAFF,TGTGCCAGCAGTGAGGCTCCGGGACAGGTGAACACTGAAGCTTTCTTT
TRBJ2-7,TRBD1,-,TRBV6-5,CASSSRQGTYEQYF,TGTGCCAGCAGTAGCCGACAGGGAACCTACGAGCAGTACTTC
TRBJ1-5,TRBD1,-,TRBV24-1,CATSESTGDSNQPQHF,TGTGCCACCAGTGAGTCCACAGGGGATAGCAATCAGCCCCAGCATTTT
TRBJ1-1,-,once,TRBV5-1,CASSLVGVGTEAFF,TGCGCCAGCAGCTTGGTCGGGGTCGGCACTGAAGCTTTCTTT
TRBJ1-2,-,-,TRBV3-1/TRBV3-2,CASSQDKPPIANYGYTF,TGTGCCAGCAGCCAAGATAAGCCCCCTATAGCTAACTATGGCTACACCTTC
TRBJ2-7,-,-,TRBV5-5,CASSHHYGLQSYEQYF,TGTGCCAGCAGCCATCACTATGGGTTGCAGTCCTACGAGCAGTACTTC
TRBJ2-3,TRBD2,-,TRBV7-9,CASSGIAGGRDTQYF,TGTGCCAGCAGCGGAATAGCGGGGGGGCGGGATACGCAGTATTTT
TRBJ1-1,-,-,TRBV10-1,CASSDSGQYTEAFF,TGCGCCAGCAGTGATTCTGGACAGTACACTGAAGCTTTCTTT
TRBJ1-6,-,-,TRBV28,CASSLWGGASSYNSPLHF,TGTGCCAGCAGTTTGTGGGGGGGGGCTAGCTCCTATAATTCACCCCTCCACTTT
TRBJ2-7,-,-,TRBV12-2,CASRPRDSGGPSYEQYF,TGTGCAAGTCGCCCTAGGGATTCCGGGGGGCCTTCCTACGAGCAGTACTTC
TRBJ1-1,-,-,TRBV6-5,CASSYSVPANTEAFF,TGTGCCAGCAGTTACTCGGTTCCGGCGAACACTGAAGCTTTCTTT
TRBJ1-1,-,-,TRBV19,CASSIMSRAFF,TGTGCCAGTAGTATAATGAGCAGAGCTTTCTTT
TRBJ1-2,-,-,TRBV14,CASSQDRGNYGYTF,TGTGCCAGCAGCCAAGATCGAGGGAACTATGGCTACACCTTC
TRBJ2-7,-,once,TRBV9,CASSAGQINYEQYF,TGTGCCAGCAGCGCGGGACAAATTAACTACGAGCAGTACTTC
TRBJ2-7,TRBD2,-,TRBV25-1,CASSDQRGSSYEQYF,TGTGCCAGCAGTGATCAGCGGGGGAGCTCCTACGAGCAGTACTTC